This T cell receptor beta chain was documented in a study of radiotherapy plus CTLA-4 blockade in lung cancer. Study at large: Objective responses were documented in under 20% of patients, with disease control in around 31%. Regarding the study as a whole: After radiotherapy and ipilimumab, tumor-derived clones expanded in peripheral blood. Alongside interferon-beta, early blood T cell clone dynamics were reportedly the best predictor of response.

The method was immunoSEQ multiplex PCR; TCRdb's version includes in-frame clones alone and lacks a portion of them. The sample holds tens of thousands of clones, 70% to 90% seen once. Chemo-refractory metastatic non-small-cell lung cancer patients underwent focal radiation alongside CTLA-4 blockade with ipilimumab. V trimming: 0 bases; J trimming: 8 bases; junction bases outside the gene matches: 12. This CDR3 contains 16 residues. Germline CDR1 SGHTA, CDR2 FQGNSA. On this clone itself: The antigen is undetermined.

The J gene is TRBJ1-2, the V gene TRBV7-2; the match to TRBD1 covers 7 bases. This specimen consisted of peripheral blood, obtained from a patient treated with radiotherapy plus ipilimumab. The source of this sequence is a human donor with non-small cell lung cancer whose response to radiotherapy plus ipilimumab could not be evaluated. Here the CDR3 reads CASSLATLQGRDGYTF. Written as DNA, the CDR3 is TGTGCCAGCAGCTTAGCGACCCTACAGGGGCGGGACGGCTACACCTTC.